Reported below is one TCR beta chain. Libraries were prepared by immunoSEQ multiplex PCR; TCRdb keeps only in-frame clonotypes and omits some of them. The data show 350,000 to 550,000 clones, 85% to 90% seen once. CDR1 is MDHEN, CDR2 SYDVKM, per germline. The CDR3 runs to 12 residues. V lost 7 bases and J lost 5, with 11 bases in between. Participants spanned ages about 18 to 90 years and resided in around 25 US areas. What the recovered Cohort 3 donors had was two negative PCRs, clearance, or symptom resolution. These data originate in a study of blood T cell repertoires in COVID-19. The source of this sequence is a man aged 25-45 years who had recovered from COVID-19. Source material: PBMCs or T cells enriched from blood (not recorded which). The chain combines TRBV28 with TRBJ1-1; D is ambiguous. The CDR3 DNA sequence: TGTGCCAGCATGTTAGGGAGGACTGAAGCTTTCTTT. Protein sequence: CASMLGRTEAFF. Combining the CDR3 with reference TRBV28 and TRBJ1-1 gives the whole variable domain DVKVTQSSRYLVKRTGEKVFLECVQDMDHENMFWYRQDPGLGLRLIYFSYDVKMKEKGDIPEGYSVSREKKERFSLILESASTNQTSMYLCASMLGRTEAFFGQGTRLTVV.